This entry lists 26 T cell receptor beta chains sequenced from one sample in a study of identical twins. Using its own MiXCR run on the 5' RACE reads, TCRdb lists one record per CDR3 protein. In the table there are around 1.7 million distinct CDR3 sequences, 25% to 35% of which are singletons. Material for sequencing was cord blood. These receptors were collected from a newborn girl in good health.

The chain is built from TRBV4-2 and TRBJ1-5; 9 nucleotides agree with TRBD1. Germline loops: CDR1 LGHNA, CDR2 YNFKEQ. The CDR3 loop spans 17 amino acids. Trimming removed 0 bases from V and 3 bases from J; junction bases left unmatched: 6. The CDR3 nucleotides are TGTGCCAGCAGCCAAGAGGCGGGACAGGGAAACAATCAGCCCCAGCATTTT. Translation: CASSQEAGQGNNQPQHF.

V gene TRBV12-3 or TRBV12-4 combines with J gene TRBJ2-5; D possibly matches TRBD1 or TRBD2 (5 bases each). The CDR3 spans 13 residues. Trimming shortened V by 5 bases and J by 5 bases, and 12 bases separated the two germline ends. CDR3 coding DNA: TGTGCCAGCAGTGGGGGAGTGTGGGAGACCCAGTACTTC. This translates into CASSGGVWETQYF.

The sample holds a few counts of this clonotype. One end of the junction varies from germline; a read error may be responsible. The chain uses TRBV19 and TRBJ2-1; 12 bases match TRBD2. The length of the CDR3 is 17 residues. The germline CDR1 and CDR2 sequences are LNHDA and SQIVND (reference sequence). The CDR3 coding sequence is TGTACCAGTAGTATACTATCTAGCGGGGGGGCCTACAATGAGCAGTTCTTC. Translating it yields CTSSILSSGGAYNEQFF.

This chain uses TRBV12-3 or TRBV12-4 with TRBJ1-5, with TRBD1 matching over 8 bases. The CDR3 is 16 amino acids. With V trimmed by 0 bases and J by 6 bases, 7 bases remained unmatched. The CDR3 loop reads CASSLALGQGGQPQHF. CDR3 nucleotide sequence: TGTGCCAGCAGTTTAGCGCTAGGACAGGGTGGTCAGCCCCAGCATTTT.

This clonotype was counted a single time. This chain joins TRBV20-1 and TRBJ2-1, with D possibly called TRBD1 or TRBD2 (6 bases each). TRBJ2-7 matches the DNA end more closely, so the J call is doubtful. The CDR3 has 14 amino acids. Germline CDR1 DFQATT, CDR2 SNEGSKA (reference sequence). The CDR3 coding sequence is TGCAGTGCTAGAGGAGGGGGGCAGATCAATGAGCAGTACTTC. Translated: CSARGGGQINEQYF.

This chain connects TRBV5-1 to TRBJ2-1; no reliable D call. The CDR3 is 12 residues long. CDR1 is SGHRS and CDR2 is YFSETQ in the germline V gene. V was pared by 0 bases and J by 11 bases, with 9 bases between. The CDR3 reads CASSLDRSKQFF. CDR3 nucleotide sequence: TGCGCCAGCAGCTTGGATAGGTCTAAGCAGTTCTTC.

In this sample, this clonotype turned up a few times. V gene TRBV20-1 combines with J gene TRBJ1-2; no clear D gene. CDR1 and CDR2 from the germline V gene are DFQATT and SNEGSKA (reference sequence). The V and J ends lost 5 bases and 8 bases respectively, with 12 bases between them. The CDR3 runs 11 residues. This chain's CDR3 is CSASIRTGYTF. CDR3 coding DNA: TGCAGTGCTTCTATCAGGACGGGCTACACCTTC.

This clonotype has ten or more counts. The chain is built from TRBV10-3 and TRBJ2-3; possible D gene TRBD2, 6 bases. This CDR3 is built from 16 residues. Germline-derived CDR1 and CDR2 are ENHRY and SYGVKD. V lost 4 bases, J lost 3 bases, and 17 bases lay in between. The CDR3 region is CAISGVLAGVTDTQYF. CDR3 DNA sequence: TGTGCCATCAGTGGGGTACTAGCCGGAGTGACAGATACGCAGTATTTT.

About this clonotype: One base away lies a much larger clone, so this may be a sequencing read error. This rearrangement joins TRBV5-1 to TRBJ1-2; 9 nucleotides align to TRBD1. The CDR3 sequence is 14 residues long. Germline V gene lookup returns CDR1 SGHRS and CDR2 YFSETQ. The CDR3 is CASSLGDRDYSYTF. In DNA, the CDR3 is TGCGCCAGCAGCTTGGGGGACAGGGACTATAGCTACACCTTC.

The CDR3 nucleotides read TGCAGTGCTAGAGTGGACAGGGGGCATCAGCCCCAGCATTTT. Translation: CSARVDRGHQPQHF. The chain employs TRBV20-1 and TRBJ1-5, with 11 bases fitting TRBD1. V gave up 1 base and J gave up 5 bases; unmatched junction bases: 1. The CDR3 is made up of 14 amino acids. Germline lookup yields CDR1 DFQATT and CDR2 SNEGSKA (reference sequence).

This chain joins TRBV3-1 and TRBJ1-1; D gene ambiguous. CDR3 length: 13 residues. Trimming pared 7 bases from V and 6 bases from J, leaving 15 bases between. Germline V gives CDR1 LGHDT, CDR2 YNNKEL (reference sequence). The CDR3 region has the DNA TGTGCCAGCACTAGAGGCGGAATCCCTGAAGCTTTCTTT. It is translated as CASTRGGIPEAFF.

This clonotype was observed a handful of times. V is TRBV12-3 or TRBV12-4 and J is TRBJ1-1; possibly TRBD1 for D (6 bases). The CDR3 contains 12 residues. With 8 bases removed from V and 10 bases from J, the gap between germline ends came to 17 bases. The CDR3 loop reads CASWGQGPPAFF. CDR3 in DNA: TGTGCCAGCTGGGGGCAGGGTCCTCCAGCTTTCTTT.

As for this clonotype: A junction end diverges from the germline sequence, so it may reflect a read error. The V and J genes are TRBV5-1 and TRBJ2-5, with 10 positions matching TRBD1. The J call may not be correct, given that the DNA end is closer to TRBJ2-7. Germline CDR1 reads SGHRS; CDR2 reads YFSETQ. The CDR3 loop spans 16 amino acids. CDR3: CGSSLVGQGVMDEQYF. In nucleotides, the CDR3 is TGCGGCAGCAGCTTGGTCGGACAGGGGGTCATGGACGAGCAGTACTTC.

The V gene is TRBV2, the J gene TRBJ2-4, with 9 bases matching TRBD1. Germline V gene sequence: CDR1 SNHLY, CDR2 FYNNEI. After removal of 3 bases from V and 4 bases from J, the junction contained 4 bases not matched to a gene. The CDR3 is made up of 15 amino acids. The CDR3 sequence is CASSEGGTGKNIQYF. In DNA form, the CDR3 reads TGTGCCAGCAGTGAGGGGGGGACAGGGAAAAACATTCAGTACTTC. The complete variable domain, with remaining parts taken from reference TRBV2 and TRBJ2-4, reads EPEVTQTPSHQVTQMGQEVILRCVPISNHLYFYWYRQILGQKVEFLVSFYNNEISEKSEIFDDQFSVERPDGSNFTLKIRSTKLEDSAMYFCASSEGGTGKNIQYFGAGTRLSVL.

The genes are TRBV6-1 and TRBJ2-5; D possibly uses TRBD1 or TRBD2 (5 bases each). The V gene's germline CDR1 is MNHNS and CDR2 SASEGT. The CDR3 totals 13 residues. V dropped 7 bases and J dropped 4 bases, with 13 bases sitting between them. CDR3 protein: CASTGTARETQYF. The CDR3 DNA reads as TGTGCCAGCACCGGGACGGCCAGAGAGACCCAGTACTTC.

The chain links TRBV4-1 to TRBJ2-4; D is perhaps TRBD1 or TRBD2 (6 bases each). The DNA end is more similar to TRBJ2-7, so the J call may be wrong. Germline CDR1 MGHRA, CDR2 YSYEKL. The CDR3 runs 16 residues. The CDR3 region has the DNA TGCGCCAGCAGCCAAGATAGGGGGAGGAACTCCTACGAGCAGTACTTC. This codes for CASSQDRGRNSYEQYF.

The chain links TRBV9 to TRBJ1-1; 9 bases are shared with TRBD1. The CDR3 sequence is 17 residues long. Germline V gene lookup returns CDR1 SGDLS and CDR2 YYNGEE. V lost 0 bases, J lost 4 bases, and 10 bases stayed unmatched. CDR3 nucleotides: TGTGCCAGCAGCGTAGGGGACAGGGTAGGTTCGGGCACTGAAGCTTTCTTT. Translation: CASSVGDRVGSGTEAFF.

Of note for this clonotype: A much larger clone differs from this one at a single base, so this may be a read error. The V gene is TRBV14, the J gene TRBJ2-1, with a possible D match to TRBD2 (5 bases). Trimming removed 3 bases from V and 5 bases from J, with 11 bases in between. The CDR3 runs to 14 residues. Looked up from germline, CDR1 is SGHDN and CDR2 is FVKESK. CDR3 protein: CASSHRLSHNEQFF. The DNA of the CDR3 is TGTGCCAGCAGCCACAGACTATCCCACAATGAGCAGTTCTTC.

This sequence joins TRBV9 and TRBJ2-7, with D perhaps TRBD1 (5 bases). V was cut by 0 bases and J by 3 bases, with 10 bases left in between. The CDR3 runs 14 residues. Germline CDR1 reads SGDLS; CDR2 reads YYNGEE. Here the CDR3 DNA reads TGTGCCAGCAGCGTAGGGGTGGGGCTCTACGAGCAGTACTTC. Amino acids: CASSVGVGLYEQYF.

This clonotype has only a few counts. The rearrangement joins TRBV10-3 to TRBJ2-1; the D gene could be TRBD1 or TRBD2 (5 bases each). The V gene's germline CDR1 is ENHRY and CDR2 SYGVKD. There are 12 residues in the CDR3. With 4 bases removed from V and 8 bases from J, the gap between germline ends came to 9 bases. In nucleotides, the CDR3 is TGTGCCATCAGTGGGGACGAGTATGAGCAGTTCTTC. It codes for CAISGDEYEQFF.

This clonotype was counted at least ten times. The chain carries TRBV10-3 and TRBJ1-5; perhaps TRBD1 as D (5 bases). This CDR3 has 14 amino acids. CDR1 ENHRY and CDR2 SYGVKD come from the germline V gene. The V end lost 8 bases, the J end lost 3 bases, and 14 bases lay between the germline ends. The CDR3 loop is CAIQSGTDNQPQHF. The CDR3 DNA is TGTGCCATCCAGTCTGGGACCGACAATCAGCCCCAGCATTTT.

Concerning this clonotype itself: A much larger clone differs by one base, so this may be a read error. The chain combines TRBV4-1 with TRBJ2-1; 11 bases align to TRBD2. TRBJ2-7 matches the DNA end more closely, so the J call is doubtful. The CDR3 sequence is 17 residues long. Looked up from germline, CDR1 is MGHRA and CDR2 is YSYEKL. The CDR3 nucleotides read TGCGCCAGCAGCCAAGCTAGCGGGGGGCACGTCTACAATGAGCAGTACTTC. The encoded protein is CASSQASGGHVYNEQYF.

This clonotype was seen more than once but under ten times. This rearrangement joins TRBV20-1 to TRBJ1-1; D remains unclear. Germline V lookup: CDR1 DFQATT, CDR2 SNEGSKA (reference sequence). This CDR3 contains 16 residues. V lost 1 base to trimming and J lost 1 base, with 16 bases between them. CDR3 residues: CSARAPFGHQNTEAFF. The CDR3 bases are TGCAGTGCTAGAGCTCCCTTCGGTCATCAGAACACTGAAGCTTTCTTT.

This chain connects TRBV5-1 to TRBJ2-7; 10 nucleotides match TRBD1. Germline trimming cut 4 bases from V and 3 bases from J; bases unmatched to any gene: 7. Germline V gives CDR1 SGHRS, CDR2 YFSETQ. This CDR3 has 15 residues. Here the CDR3 DNA reads TGCGCCAGCAGCAACGACAGGGGGCTCCTCTACGAGCAGTACTTC. It codes for CASSNDRGLLYEQYF.

The genes are TRBV20-1 and TRBJ2-1; 7 bases line up with TRBD1. Germline-derived CDR1 and CDR2 are DFQATT and SNEGSKA (reference sequence). There are 11 residues in the CDR3. Trimming took 5 bases from V and 9 from J; bases not matched to a gene: 4. Here the CDR3 DNA reads TGCAGTGCTGTATACAGGGGTGAGCAGTTCTTC. Its translation: CSAVYRGEQFF.

V gene TRBV12-3 or TRBV12-4 combines with J gene TRBJ2-2; possible D gene TRBD2, 6 bases. This CDR3 spans 16 amino acids. V gave up 2 bases and J gave up 4 bases, with 14 bases separating them. The CDR3 sequence: CASSLSGTARTGELFF. DNA for the CDR3: TGTGCCAGCAGTTTATCCGGGACTGCACGCACCGGGGAGCTGTTTTTT.